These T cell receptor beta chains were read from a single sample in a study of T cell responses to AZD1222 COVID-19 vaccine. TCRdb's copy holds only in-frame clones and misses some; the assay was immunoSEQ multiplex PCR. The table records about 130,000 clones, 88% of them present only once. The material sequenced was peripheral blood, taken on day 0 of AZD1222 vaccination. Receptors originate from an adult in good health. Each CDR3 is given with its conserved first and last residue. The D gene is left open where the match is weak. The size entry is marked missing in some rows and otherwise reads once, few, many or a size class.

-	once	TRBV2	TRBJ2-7	CASSDSHEQYF	TGTGCCAGCAGTGATTCCCACGAGCAGTACTTC
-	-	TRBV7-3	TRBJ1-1	CASSLSLTRNTEAFF	TGTGCCAGCAGCTTATCCTTGACCAGAAACACTGAAGCTTTCTTT
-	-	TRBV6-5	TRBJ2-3	CASSLRTADTQYF	TGTGCCAGCAGTTTACGGACGGCGGATACGCAGTATTTT
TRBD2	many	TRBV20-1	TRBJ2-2	CSASSGGDSGELFF	TGCAGTGCCAGTAGCGGGGGGGATTCCGGGGAGCTGTTTTTT
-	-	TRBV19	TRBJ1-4	CASGRSGNEKLFF	TGTGCCTCAGGCCGGTCCGGTAATGAAAAACTGTTTTTT
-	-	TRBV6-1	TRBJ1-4	CASSEALGGGSEKLFF	TGTGCCAGCAGTGAAGCGCTGGGGGGAGGGAGTGAAAAACTGTTTTTT
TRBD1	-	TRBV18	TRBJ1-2	CASSPTPQTGNGYTF	TGTGCCAGCTCACCCACACCCCAGACAGGGAATGGCTACACCTTC
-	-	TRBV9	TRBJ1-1	CASSVVDSPLVMNTEAFF	TGTGCCAGCAGCGTAGTAGATTCCCCCCTAGTCATGAACACTGAAGCTTTCTTT
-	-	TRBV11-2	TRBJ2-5	CASSPFRQTSYQETQYF	TGTGCCAGCAGCCCCTTTCGACAGACCTCGTACCAAGAGACCCAGTACTTC
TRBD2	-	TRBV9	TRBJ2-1	CASSFGTSGAYNEQFF	TGTGCCAGCAGCTTCGGGACTAGCGGAGCCTACAATGAGCAGTTCTTC
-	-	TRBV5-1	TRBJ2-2	CASSLLFGETGELFF	TGCGCCAGCAGCTTGCTTTTCGGGGAGACCGGGGAGCTGTTTTTT
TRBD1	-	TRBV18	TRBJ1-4	CASSSGQGEEKLFF	TGTGCCAGCTCGTCCGGACAGGGAGAGGAAAAACTGTTTTTT